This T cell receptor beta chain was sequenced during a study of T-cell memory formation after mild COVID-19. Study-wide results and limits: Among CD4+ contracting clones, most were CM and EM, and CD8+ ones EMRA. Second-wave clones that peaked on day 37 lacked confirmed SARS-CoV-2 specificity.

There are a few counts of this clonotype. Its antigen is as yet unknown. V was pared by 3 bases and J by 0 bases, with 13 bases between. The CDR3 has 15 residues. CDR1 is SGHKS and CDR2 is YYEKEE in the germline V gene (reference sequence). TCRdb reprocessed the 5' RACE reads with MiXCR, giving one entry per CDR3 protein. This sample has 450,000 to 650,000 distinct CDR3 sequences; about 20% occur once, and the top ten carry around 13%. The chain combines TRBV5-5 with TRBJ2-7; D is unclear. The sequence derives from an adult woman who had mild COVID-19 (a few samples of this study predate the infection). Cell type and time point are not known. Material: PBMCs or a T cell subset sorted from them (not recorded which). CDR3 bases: TGTGCCAGCAGCTCCCGACCGCTCCCCTCCTACGAGCAGTACTTC. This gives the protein CASSSRPLPSYEQYF.